This T cell receptor beta chain stems from a study of cytomegalovirus exposure and HLA in healthy donors. Study conclusions and caveats: Reported performance of the classifier showed diagnosis of cytomegalovirus status with high specificity and sensitivity.

This clone was seen a few times. Its antigen is not known. CDR3 length: 13 amino acids. The V end was cut by 6 bases, the J end by 4 bases, with 10 bases between. CDR1 and CDR2 from the germline V gene are ENHRY and SYGVKD. The assay was immunoSEQ multiplex PCR, and TCRdb's table has in-frame clones only and misses some. The sample has around 300,000 clones; roughly 85% are singletons. This sequence was found in a woman between 18 and 29 years old in good health and CMV-seronegative. Input material: PBMCs. V is TRBV10-3 and J is TRBJ1-5; unclear D gene. CDR3 nucleotides: TGTGCCATCAGCGGACGGGATAATCAGCCCCAGCATTTT. This codes for CAISGRDNQPQHF.